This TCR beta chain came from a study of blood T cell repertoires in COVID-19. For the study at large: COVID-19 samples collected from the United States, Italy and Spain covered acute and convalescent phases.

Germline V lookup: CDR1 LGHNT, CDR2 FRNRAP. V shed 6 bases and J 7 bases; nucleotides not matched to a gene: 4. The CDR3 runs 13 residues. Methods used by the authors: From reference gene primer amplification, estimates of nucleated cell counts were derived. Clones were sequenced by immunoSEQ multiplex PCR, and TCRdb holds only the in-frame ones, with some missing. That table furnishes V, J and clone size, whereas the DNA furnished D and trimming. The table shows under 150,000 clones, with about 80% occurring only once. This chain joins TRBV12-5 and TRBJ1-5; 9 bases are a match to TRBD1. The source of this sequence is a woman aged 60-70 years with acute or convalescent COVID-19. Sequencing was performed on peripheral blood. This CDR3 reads CASGTGGGQPQHF. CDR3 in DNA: TGTGCTAGTGGAACAGGGGGCGGGCAGCCCCAGCATTTT.